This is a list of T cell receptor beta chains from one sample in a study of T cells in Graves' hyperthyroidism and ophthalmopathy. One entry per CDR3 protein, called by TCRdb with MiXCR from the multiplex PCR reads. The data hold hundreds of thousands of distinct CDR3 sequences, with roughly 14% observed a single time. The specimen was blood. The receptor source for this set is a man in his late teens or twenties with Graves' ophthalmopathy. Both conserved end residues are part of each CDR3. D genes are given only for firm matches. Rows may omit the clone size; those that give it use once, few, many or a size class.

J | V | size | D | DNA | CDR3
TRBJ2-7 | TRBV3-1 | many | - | TGTGCCAGCGGCACAGGGTTCCAGCAGTACTTC | CASGTGFQQYF
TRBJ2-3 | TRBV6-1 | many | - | TGTGCCAGCAGTTGGCAGGGGGGGAACGCAGATACGCAGTATTTT | CASSWQGGNADTQYF
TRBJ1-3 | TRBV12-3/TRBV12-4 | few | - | TGTGCCAGCAGGGGCCAGACGGCTGGAAACACCATATATTTT | CASRGQTAGNTIYF
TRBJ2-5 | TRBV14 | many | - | TGTGCCAGCAGGGAGAGACAGCAAGAGACCCAGTACTTC | CASRERQQETQYF
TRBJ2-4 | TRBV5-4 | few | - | TGTGCCAGCAGCTTGACGGGGGCTGCCAAAAACATTCAGTACTTC | CASSLTGAAKNIQYF
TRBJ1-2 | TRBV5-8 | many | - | TGTGCCAGCAGCTTGCCAGGAGACTATGGCTACACCTTC | CASSLPGDYGYTF
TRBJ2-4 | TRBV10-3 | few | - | TGTGCCAGCGGGGCCCGGGAGACCCAAAACATTCAGTACTTC | CASGARETQNIQYF
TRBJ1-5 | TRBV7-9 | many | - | TGTGCCAGCAGCCAGGGACGGTATAGCAATCAGCCCCAGCATTTT | CASSQGRYSNQPQHF
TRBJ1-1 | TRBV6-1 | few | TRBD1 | TGTGCCAGCAGTGAGGGGACAGGGGGATTTGACACTGAAGCTTTCTTT | CASSEGTGGFDTEAFF
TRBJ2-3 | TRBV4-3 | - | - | TGCGCCAGCAGCCGCGGGACAGCTCGGACGAAACGAGGCACAGATACGCAGTATTTT | CASSRGTARTKRGTDTQYF
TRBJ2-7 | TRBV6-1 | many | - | TGTGCCAGCAGTAGCGCGCGCCGACGCTACGAGCAGTACTTC | CASSSARRRYEQYF
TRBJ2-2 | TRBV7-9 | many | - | TGTGCCAGCAGCTTCAGCAACACCGGGGAGCTGTTTTTT | CASSFSNTGELFF
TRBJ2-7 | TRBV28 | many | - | TGTGCCAGCAGTTTTGCCGGTAGCTCCTACGAGCAGTACTTC | CASSFAGSSYEQYF
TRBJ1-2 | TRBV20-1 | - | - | TGCAGTGCTAGAGATCCGGGACACCTTTATGGCTACACCTTC | CSARDPGHLYGYTF
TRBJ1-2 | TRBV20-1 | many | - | TGCAGTGCTAGACCCCCGGATCCTAACTATGGCTACACCTTC | CSARPPDPNYGYTF
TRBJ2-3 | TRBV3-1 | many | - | TGTGCCAGCAGCCAAGCGGGGCGGGAAATTGATACGCAGTATTTT | CASSQAGREIDTQYF
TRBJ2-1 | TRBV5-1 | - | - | TGCGCCAGCAGCTTGCCCGGGGGCCCTTCCTACAATGAGCAGTTCTTC | CASSLPGGPSYNEQFF
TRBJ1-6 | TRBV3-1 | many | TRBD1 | TGTGCCAGCAGCCGGGGAGGGGGCGGCCTTAATTCACCCCTCCACTTT | CASSRGGGGLNSPLHF
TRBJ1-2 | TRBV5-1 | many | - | TGCGCCAGCAGCCTCGGATCCCAAGGGGCGTTTGGCTACACCTTC | CASSLGSQGAFGYTF
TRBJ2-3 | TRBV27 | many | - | TGTGCCAGCAGTTTACTGGAGTCGGGCACAGATACGCAGTATTTT | CASSLLESGTDTQYF
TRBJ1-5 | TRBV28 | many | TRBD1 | TGTGCCAGCAGTTCAGGACAGGGCAGTCAGCCCCAGCATTTT | CASSSGQGSQPQHF
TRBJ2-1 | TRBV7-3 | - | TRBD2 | TGTGCCGGCAGCTTACCCGGGAGGGTCCGGGAGCAGTTCTTC | CAGSLPGRVREQFF
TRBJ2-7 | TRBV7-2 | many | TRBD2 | TGTGCCAGCAGCTTAGTTGGTAGCGGGGTGGGGGAGCAGTACTTC | CASSLVGSGVGEQYF
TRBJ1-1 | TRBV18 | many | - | TGTGCCAGCTCATCGGGACAACCTCTACTTGGCACTGAAGCTTTCTTT | CASSSGQPLLGTEAFF
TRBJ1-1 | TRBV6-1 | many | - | TGTGACCCGCTAGGGTGGAACACTGAAGCTTTCTTT | CDPLGWNTEAFF
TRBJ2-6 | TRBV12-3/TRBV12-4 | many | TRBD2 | TGTGCCAGCAGTTTAGGGGGAGGGACTGGGGCCAACGTCCTGACTTTC | CASSLGGGTGANVLTF
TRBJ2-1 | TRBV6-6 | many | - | TGTGCCAGCAGTTACCTCGGGCCCTACAATGAGCAGTTCTTC | CASSYLGPYNEQFF
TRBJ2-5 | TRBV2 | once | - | TGTGCCAGCAGTGTCGGGGCCCAGTACTTC | CASSVGAQYF
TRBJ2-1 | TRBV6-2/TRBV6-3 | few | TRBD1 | TGTGCCAGCAGTACAAAGGACAGGGGTAGTGAGCAGTTCTTC | CASSTKDRGSEQFF
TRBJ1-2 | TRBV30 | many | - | TGTGCCTGGAGTGTTGGGGGGCATGGCTACACCTTC | CAWSVGGHGYTF
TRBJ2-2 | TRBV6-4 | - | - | TGTGCCAGCAGTTGGGACGGAAACACCGGGGAGCTGTTTTTT | CASSWDGNTGELFF
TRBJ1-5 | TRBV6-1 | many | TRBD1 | TGTGCCAGCAGTGGACAGGGGGGGATATATAGCAATCAGCCCCAGCATTTT | CASSGQGGIYSNQPQHF
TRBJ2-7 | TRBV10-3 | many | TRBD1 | TGTGCCATCAGTCGGGACAGCTTAGACGAGCAGTACTTC | CAISRDSLDEQYF
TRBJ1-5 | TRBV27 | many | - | TGTGCCAGCAGTTTATCGTGGGGGGCGAAGCAGCCCCAGCATTTT | CASSLSWGAKQPQHF
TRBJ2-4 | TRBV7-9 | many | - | TGTGCCAGCAGCCCGAAAGGATCGCTACTAGCCAAAAACATTCAGTACTTC | CASSPKGSLLAKNIQYF
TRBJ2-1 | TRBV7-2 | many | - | TGTGCCAGCAGCTCATACGGCGAGTACAATGAGCAGTTCTTC | CASSSYGEYNEQFF
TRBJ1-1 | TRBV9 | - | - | TGTGCCAGCAGCGTAGCAGGGAGTGTGGCGAGTACTGAAGCTTTCTTT | CASSVAGSVASTEAFF
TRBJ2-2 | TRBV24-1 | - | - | TGTGCCACCAGTGATTTGTCCGGAGACAGCGCACCCGGGGAGCTGTTTTTT | CATSDLSGDSAPGELFF
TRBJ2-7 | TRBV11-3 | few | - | TGTGCCAGCAGCCCTACTCAATACTACGAGCAGTACTTC | CASSPTQYYEQYF
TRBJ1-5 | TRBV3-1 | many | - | TGTGCCAGCAGCCAAGGCGATCAGCCCCAGCATTTT | CASSQGDQPQHF
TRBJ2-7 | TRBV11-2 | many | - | TGTGCCAGCAGACCCTACCGGGACTGGAGCCCCTACGAGCAGTACTTC | CASRPYRDWSPYEQYF
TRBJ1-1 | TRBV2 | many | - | TGTGCCAGCAGGGGTGGGTTTGGGGGAGCCGGCAACACTGAAGCTTTCTTT | CASRGGFGGAGNTEAFF
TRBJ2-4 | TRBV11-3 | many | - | TGTGCCAGCAGCTTATTCAGCGGCTCTGGGCAAAACATTCAGTACTTC | CASSLFSGSGQNIQYF
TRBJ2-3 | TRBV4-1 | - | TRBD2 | TGCGCCAGCAGACTAGCGGGGGACCCAGATACGCAGTATTTT | CASRLAGDPDTQYF
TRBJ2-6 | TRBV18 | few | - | TGTGCCAGCTCAGGTTTACAGGCAAGGTCTTCTGGGGCCAACGTCCTGACTTTC | CASSGLQARSSGANVLTF
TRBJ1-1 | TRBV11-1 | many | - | TGTGCCAGCAGCCCAGCACAGATGAACACTGAAGCTTTCTTT | CASSPAQMNTEAFF
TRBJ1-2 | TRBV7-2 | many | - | TGTGCCAGCAGCTTAACCCCTGCGCAGAGTGGCTACACCTTC | CASSLTPAQSGYTF
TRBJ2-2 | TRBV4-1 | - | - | TGCGCCAGCAGCCTGAGGGAAGGATACACCGGGGAGCTGTTTTTT | CASSLREGYTGELFF
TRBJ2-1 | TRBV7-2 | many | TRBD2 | TGTGCCAGCAGCTTATCACGGGGGGGCCAAAATGAGCAGTTCTTC | CASSLSRGGQNEQFF
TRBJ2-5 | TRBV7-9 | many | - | TGTGCCAGCACCCCCCCGATCGAGACCCAGTACTTC | CASTPPIETQYF
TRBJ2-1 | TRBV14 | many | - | TGTGCCAGCAGCCCCCCAGCGGTGTACAATGAGCAGTTCTTC | CASSPPAVYNEQFF
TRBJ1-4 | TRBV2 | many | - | TGTGCCAGCAGTCTCGGGCTTCCGGGGGAAAAACTGTTTTTT | CASSLGLPGEKLFF
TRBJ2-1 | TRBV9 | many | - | TGTGCCAGCAGCGTAGAAGCAAATGAGCAGTTCTTC | CASSVEANEQFF
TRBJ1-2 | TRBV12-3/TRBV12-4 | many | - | TGTGCCAGCAGTTCCAGACGGGTTGACTATGGCTACACCTTC | CASSSRRVDYGYTF
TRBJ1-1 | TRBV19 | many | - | TGTGCCAGTAGTATTGGACAGCCGAACACTGAAGCTTTCTTT | CASSIGQPNTEAFF
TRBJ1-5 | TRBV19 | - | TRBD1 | TGTGCCCGTCGGACAGGGGTTAGCAATCAGCCCCAGCATTTT | CARRTGVSNQPQHF
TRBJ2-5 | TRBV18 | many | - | TGTGCCAGCTCTTGGGACGCTCAGGAGACCCAGTACTTC | CASSWDAQETQYF
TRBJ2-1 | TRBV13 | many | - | TGTGCCAGCAGCTTAGGCCAGACTAATGAGCAGTTCTTC | CASSLGQTNEQFF
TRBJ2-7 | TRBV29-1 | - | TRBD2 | TGCAGCGTTGGGACTAGCGCATTCGAGCAGTACTTC | CSVGTSAFEQYF
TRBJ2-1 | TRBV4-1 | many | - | TGCGCCAGCAGCCAAGACACGAATGAGCAGTTCTTC | CASSQDTNEQFF